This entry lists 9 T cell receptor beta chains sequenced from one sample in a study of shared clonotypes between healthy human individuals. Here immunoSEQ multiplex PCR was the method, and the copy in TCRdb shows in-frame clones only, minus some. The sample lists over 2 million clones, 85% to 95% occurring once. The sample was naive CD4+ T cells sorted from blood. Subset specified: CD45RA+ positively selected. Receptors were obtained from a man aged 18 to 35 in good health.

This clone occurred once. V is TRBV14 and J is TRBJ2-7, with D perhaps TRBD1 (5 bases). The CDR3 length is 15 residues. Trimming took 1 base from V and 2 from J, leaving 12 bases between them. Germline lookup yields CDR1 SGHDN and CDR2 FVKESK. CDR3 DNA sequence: TGTGCCAGCAGCCAAGGAGTAGCCAGGGCCTACGAGCAGTACTTC. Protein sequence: CASSQGVARAYEQYF. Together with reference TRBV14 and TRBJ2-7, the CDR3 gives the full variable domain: EAGVTQFPSHSVIEKGQTVTLRCDPISGHDNLYWYRRVMGKEIKFLLHFVKESKQDESGMPNNRFLAERTGGTYSTLKVQPAELEDSGVYFCASSQGVARAYEQYFGPGTRLTVT.

CDR3 region: CASRGGERSPLHF. The CDR3 bases are TGTGCCAGTCGGGGAGGAGAAAGGTCACCCCTCCACTTT. The chain joins TRBV21-1 to TRBJ1-6. TRBV21-1 is deemed a pseudogene. The CDR3 length is 13 residues.

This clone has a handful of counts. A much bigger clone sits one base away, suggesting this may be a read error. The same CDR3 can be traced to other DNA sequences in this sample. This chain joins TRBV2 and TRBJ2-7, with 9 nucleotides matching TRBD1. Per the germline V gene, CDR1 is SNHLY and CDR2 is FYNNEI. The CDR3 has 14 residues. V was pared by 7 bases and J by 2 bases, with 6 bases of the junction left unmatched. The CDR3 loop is CASTLDRGPYEQYF. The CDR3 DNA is TGTGCCAGCACTTTGGACAGGGGACCCTACGAGCAGTACTTC.

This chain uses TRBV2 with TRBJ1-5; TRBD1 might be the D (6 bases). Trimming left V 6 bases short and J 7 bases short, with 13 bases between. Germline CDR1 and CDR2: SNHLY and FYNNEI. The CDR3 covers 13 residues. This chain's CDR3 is CASRDRPWQPQHF. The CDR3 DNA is TGTGCCAGCAGAGACAGGCCTTGGCAGCCCCAGCATTTT.

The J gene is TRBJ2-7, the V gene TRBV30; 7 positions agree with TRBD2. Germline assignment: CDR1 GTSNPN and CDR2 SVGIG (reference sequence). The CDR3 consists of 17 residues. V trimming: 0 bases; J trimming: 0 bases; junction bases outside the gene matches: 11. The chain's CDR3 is CAWSVGQLGGSSYEQYF. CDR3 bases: TGTGCCTGGAGTGTCGGTCAGTTGGGCGGGAGCTCCTACGAGCAGTACTTC.

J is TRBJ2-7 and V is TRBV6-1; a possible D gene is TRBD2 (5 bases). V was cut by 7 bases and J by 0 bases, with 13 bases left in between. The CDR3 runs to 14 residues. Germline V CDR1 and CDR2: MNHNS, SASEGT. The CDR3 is CASTRETYSYEQYF. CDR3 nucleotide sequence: TGTGCCAGCACAAGGGAGACCTACTCCTACGAGCAGTACTTC.

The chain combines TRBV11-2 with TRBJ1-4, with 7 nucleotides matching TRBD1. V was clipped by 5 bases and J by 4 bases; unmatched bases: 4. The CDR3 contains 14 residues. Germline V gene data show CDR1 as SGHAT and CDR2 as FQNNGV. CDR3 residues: CASSQGQINEKLFF. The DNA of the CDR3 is TGTGCCAGCAGCCAGGGACAGATTAATGAAAAACTGTTTTTT.

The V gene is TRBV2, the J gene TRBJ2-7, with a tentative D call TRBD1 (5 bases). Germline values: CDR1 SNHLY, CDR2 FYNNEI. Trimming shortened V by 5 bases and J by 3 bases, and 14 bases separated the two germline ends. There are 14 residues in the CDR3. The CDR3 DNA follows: TGTGCCAGCAGTTCCCAGGGTCTCAGCTACGAGCAGTACTTC. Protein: CASSSQGLSYEQYF.

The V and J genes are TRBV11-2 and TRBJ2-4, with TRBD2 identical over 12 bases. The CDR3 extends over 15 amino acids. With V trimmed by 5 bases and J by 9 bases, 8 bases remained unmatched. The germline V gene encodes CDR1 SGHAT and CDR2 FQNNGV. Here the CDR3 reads CASSPRLAGDGIQYF. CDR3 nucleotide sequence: TGTGCCAGCAGCCCACGACTAGCGGGAGATGGCATTCAGTACTTC.